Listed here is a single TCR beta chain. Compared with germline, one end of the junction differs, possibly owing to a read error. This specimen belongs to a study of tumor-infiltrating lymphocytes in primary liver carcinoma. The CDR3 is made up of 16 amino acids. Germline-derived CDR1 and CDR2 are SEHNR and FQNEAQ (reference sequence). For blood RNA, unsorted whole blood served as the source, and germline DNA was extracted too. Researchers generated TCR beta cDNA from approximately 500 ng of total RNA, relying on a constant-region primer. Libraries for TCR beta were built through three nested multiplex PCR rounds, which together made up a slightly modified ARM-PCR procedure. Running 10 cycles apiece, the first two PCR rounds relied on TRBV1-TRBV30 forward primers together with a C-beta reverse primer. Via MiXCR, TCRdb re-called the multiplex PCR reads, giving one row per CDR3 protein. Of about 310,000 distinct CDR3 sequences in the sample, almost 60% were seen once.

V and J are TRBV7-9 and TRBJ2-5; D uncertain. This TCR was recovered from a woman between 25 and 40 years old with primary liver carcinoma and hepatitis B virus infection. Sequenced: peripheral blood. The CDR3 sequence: CASSRSDQRSQGTQYF. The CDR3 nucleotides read TGTGCCAGCAGCCGCTCCGACCAGAGGTCCCAAGGGACCCAGTACTTC.